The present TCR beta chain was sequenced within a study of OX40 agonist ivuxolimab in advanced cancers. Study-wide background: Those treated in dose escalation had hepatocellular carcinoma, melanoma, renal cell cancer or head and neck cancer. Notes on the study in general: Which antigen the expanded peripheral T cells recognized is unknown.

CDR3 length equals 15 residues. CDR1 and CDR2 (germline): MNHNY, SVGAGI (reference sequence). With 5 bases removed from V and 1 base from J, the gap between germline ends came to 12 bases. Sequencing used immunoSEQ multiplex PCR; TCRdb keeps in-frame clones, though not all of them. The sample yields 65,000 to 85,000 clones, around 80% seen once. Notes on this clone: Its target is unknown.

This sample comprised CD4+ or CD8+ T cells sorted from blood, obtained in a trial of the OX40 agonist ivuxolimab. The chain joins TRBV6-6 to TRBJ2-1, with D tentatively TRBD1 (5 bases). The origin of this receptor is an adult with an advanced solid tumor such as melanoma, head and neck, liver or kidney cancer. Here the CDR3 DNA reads TGTGCCAGCAGTCCCGGACATCCTTCCTACAATGAGCAGTTCTTC. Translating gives CASSPGHPSYNEQFF.